Below are 24 T cell receptor beta chains sequenced from a single sample in a study of a mutant IDH1 vaccine in newly diagnosed glioma. TCRdb keeps only in-frame clones here, not all; method: immunoSEQ multiplex PCR. The table lists tens of thousands of clones, about 82% of them singletons. These TCRs are of unknown antigen specificity. This sample's time point: week 23, last vaccination. Doses of 300 ug of mutant IDH1 20-mer peptide were given with topical imiquimod. The sequencing here drew on PBMCs, taken from a glioma patient whose treatment included an IDH1 peptide vaccine. The source of these receptors is a man aged 25 to 45 with glioma. Some clones in this sample may be carry-over from other donors' samples.

The chain uses TRBV7-9 and TRBJ1-2; the D gene is possibly TRBD1 (6 bases). The CDR3 is 15 amino acids. The V end was cut by 5 bases, the J end by 2 bases, with 15 bases between. CDR1 and CDR2 (germline): SEHNR, FQNEAQ (reference sequence). This chain's CDR3 is CASSQARGLNYGYTF. The CDR3 nucleotides are TGTGCCAGCAGCCAGGCCCGGGGGCTAAACTATGGCTACACCTTC.

CDR3 DNA: TGTGCCAGCAGGGCTACAGGGGGTAGCTCCTACGAGCAGTACTTC. It is translated as CASRATGGSSYEQYF. The gene calls are TRBV28 and TRBJ2-7, with 8 bases matching TRBD1. The CDR3 is 15 amino acids. Germline trimming cut 6 bases from V and 0 bases from J; bases unmatched to any gene: 7. From germline, CDR1 is MDHEN and CDR2 SYDVKM.

This clone was seen a handful of times. This sequence joins TRBV10-3 and TRBJ1-6; D perhaps matches TRBD1 (5 bases). This CDR3 is built from 17 residues. Germline CDR1 reads ENHRY; CDR2 reads SYGVKD. The ends were cut back, 2 bases at V and 6 bases at J, with 17 bases in the middle. The CDR3 reads CAISEGRWGRPNSPLHF. CDR3 DNA sequence: TGTGCCATCAGTGAGGGGAGGTGGGGACGGCCTAATTCACCCCTCCACTTT.

The CDR3 sequence: CASSQDRQGGLETQYF. The CDR3 region has the DNA TGCGCCAGCAGCCAAGATCGACAGGGAGGTCTAGAGACCCAGTACTTC. This chain links TRBV4-3 with TRBJ2-5; tentatively, D is TRBD1 (7 bases). From germline, CDR1 is LGHNA and CDR2 YSLEER. Trimming took off 0 bases at V and 4 bases at J, with 15 bases between the two ends. The CDR3 is 16 residues long.

The rearrangement links TRBV4-1 to TRBJ2-5; 7 bases map to TRBD1. CDR1 and CDR2 from the germline V gene are MGHRA and YSYEKL. The length of the CDR3 is 13 residues. Trimming at V came to 6 bases and at J to 4 bases, leaving 5 bases not matched to a gene. CDR3 protein: CASSRGRRETQYF. The CDR3 bases are TGCGCCAGCAGTAGGGGGCGCAGAGAGACCCAGTACTTC.

V usage is TRBV9 and J usage is TRBJ1-6, with TRBD1 as a possible D gene (5 bases). V was pared by 4 bases and J by 5 bases, with 16 bases between. CDR3 length: 16 amino acids. The germline V gene encodes CDR1 SGDLS and CDR2 YYNGEE. In nucleotides, the CDR3 is TGTGCCAGCAGCCCCCGGGGGAAGGGGAATAATTCACCCCTCCACTTT. It specifies CASSPRGKGNNSPLHF.

CDR3 loop: CASSQETQYF. The CDR3, as DNA: TGTGCCAGCTCACAGGAGACCCAGTACTTC. The rearrangement links TRBV18 to TRBJ2-5; D uncertain. Looked up from germline, CDR1 is KGHSH and CDR2 is LQKENI. V lost 4 bases, J lost 5 bases, and 2 bases lay in between. The CDR3 extends over 10 amino acids.

The rearrangement joins TRBV5-5 to TRBJ2-1; 8 nucleotides line up with TRBD1. The CDR3 totals 16 residues. Germline assignment: CDR1 SGHKS and CDR2 YYEKEE (reference sequence). V gave up 4 bases and J gave up 3 bases; unmatched junction bases: 9. The CDR3 nucleotides are TGTGCCAGCAGCCGATCCCAGGGGGCCCTCTACAATGAGCAGTTCTTC. Translation gives CASSRSQGALYNEQFF.

The V call is TRBV10-3, the J call TRBJ2-7; D unclear. V was cut by 4 bases and J by 5 bases, with 15 bases left in between. Per germline, CDR1 ENHRY and CDR2 SYGVKD. The CDR3 contains 14 residues. CDR3 protein: CAISGEPEYDEQYF. The CDR3 nucleotides read TGTGCCATCAGTGGCGAGCCGGAATACGACGAGCAGTACTTC.

The chain has TRBV30 and TRBJ2-1, with a possible D match to TRBD2 (5 bases). Trimming left V 0 bases short and J 5 bases short, with 17 bases between. The CDR3 consists of 16 residues. From germline, CDR1 is GTSNPN and CDR2 SVGIG (reference sequence). CDR3 amino acids: CAWSVVRRPRDNEQFF. The CDR3 coding sequence is TGTGCCTGGAGTGTAGTTAGGCGGCCGCGGGACAATGAGCAGTTCTTC. The full variable domain, its missing parts supplied by reference TRBV30 and TRBJ2-1, is SQTIHQWPATLVQPVGSPLSLECTVEGTSNPNLYWYRQAAGRGLQLLFYSVGIGQISSEVPQNLSASRPQDRQFILSSKKLLLSDSGFYLCAWSVVRRPRDNEQFFGPGTRLTVL.

This clone turned up a few times. The chain joins TRBV19 to TRBJ2-2, with 8 bases that match TRBD2. Losses at the gene ends were 4 bases for V and 7 bases for J; bases not matched to a gene: 5. CDR3 size: 14 residues. Germline CDR1 reads LNHDA; CDR2 reads SQIVND (reference sequence). DNA of the CDR3: TGTGCCAGTAGTACTACGGGGGGGTACGGGGAGCTGTTTTTT. Its protein product is CASSTTGGYGELFF.

This clone has only one observation. CDR3 nucleotides: TGCAGCGTGGGGGGTTCCTACGAGCAGTACTTC. Its translation: CSVGGSYEQYF. V and J are TRBV29-1 and TRBJ2-7; D might be TRBD2 (6 bases). This CDR3 comprises 11 residues. The germline V and J ends were trimmed by 6 bases and 1 base, with 7 bases remaining between them. Germline CDR1 SQVTM, CDR2 ANQGSEA.

This clone was counted a single time. CDR3 protein: CASSKGFPLGNTEAFF. The CDR3 nucleotides are TGTGCCAGCAGCAAGGGGTTTCCCCTAGGGAACACTGAAGCTTTCTTT. This sequence joins TRBV7-9 and TRBJ1-1, with D perhaps matching TRBD1 (5 bases). V was pared by 5 bases and J by 1 base, with 17 bases between. CDR3 size: 16 residues. The germline CDR1 and CDR2 sequences are SEHNR and FQNEAQ (reference sequence).

The J gene is TRBJ1-6, the V gene TRBV10-2; no clear D gene. Trimming took 3 bases from V and 12 from J, leaving 6 bases between them. The CDR3 length is 11 residues. Germline assignment: CDR1 WSHSY and CDR2 SAAADI. The CDR3 sequence: CASSDRLPLHF. The CDR3 nucleotides are TGCGCCAGCAGTGACCGGTTACCCCTCCACTTT.

The chain uses TRBV29-1 and TRBJ1-4; D is perhaps TRBD1 (5 bases). Germline CDR1 SQVTM, CDR2 ANQGSEA. This CDR3 is built from 15 residues. Trimming took off 1 base at V and 7 bases at J, with 16 bases between the two ends. CDR3 residues: CSVEVGPRLGEKLFF. The CDR3 DNA follows: TGCAGCGTTGAAGTGGGACCGCGTTTGGGTGAAAAACTGTTTTTT.

The chain couples TRBV5-1 to TRBJ2-3, with 8 bases that match TRBD2. J gave up 4 bases and V 1 base, and 8 bases lay outside the gene matches. Germline CDR1 and CDR2: SGHRS and YFSETQ. This CDR3 has 16 amino acids. The CDR3 DNA reads as TGCGCCAGCAGCTTGAATAGCGGGATTATGTCAGATACGCAGTATTTT. Encoded protein: CASSLNSGIMSDTQYF.

Remarks on this clone: Different DNA sequences within this sample yield the same CDR3. V is TRBV6-1 and J is TRBJ1-5; perhaps TRBD1 as D (5 bases). Germline-derived CDR1 and CDR2 are MNHNS and SASEGT. Trimming took off 2 bases at V and 4 bases at J, with 6 bases between the two ends. This CDR3 is built from 13 residues. CDR3 sequence (DNA): TGTGCCAGCAGTGAACAGGGAAATCAGCCCCAGCATTTT. The encoded protein is CASSEQGNQPQHF.

This chain connects TRBV4-3 to TRBJ2-7; D could derive from TRBD1 or TRBD2 (6 bases each). Per the germline V gene, CDR1 is LGHNA and CDR2 is YSLEER. The V and J ends lost 4 bases and 4 bases respectively, with 23 bases between them. CDR3 length: 17 residues. In DNA, the CDR3 is TGCGCCAGCAGCCCTCAACTAGATCGGGGGCACCGTTACGAGCAGTACTTC. Amino acids: CASSPQLDRGHRYEQYF.

This chain connects TRBV11-2 to TRBJ1-1; D is uncertain. Trimming pared 0 bases from V and 1 base from J, leaving 9 bases between. The CDR3 has 15 residues. Per germline, CDR1 SGHAT and CDR2 FQNNGV. CDR3 coding DNA: TGTGCCAGCAGCTTAGATGTAAAACGGAACACTGAAGCTTTCTTT. Translation gives CASSLDVKRNTEAFF.

The chain carries TRBV5-6 and TRBJ1-3, with D uncertain. Trimming shortened V by 0 bases and J by 1 base, and 2 bases separated the two germline ends. This CDR3 region has 13 residues. Germline V gene lookup returns CDR1 SGHDT and CDR2 YYEEEE. The CDR3 region is CASSLASGNTIYF. The CDR3 DNA sequence: TGTGCCAGCAGCTTGGCATCTGGAAACACCATATATTTT.

The chain uses TRBV5-4 and TRBJ1-2; D not certain. Germline V gene sequence: CDR1 SGHNT, CDR2 YYREEE (reference sequence). The CDR3 has 16 residues. Trimming took 2 bases from V and 2 from J, leaving 16 bases between them. The DNA of the CDR3 is TGTGCCAGCAGCTTATATCGTGCAGAACAGAACTATGGCTACACCTTC. This codes for CASSLYRAEQNYGYTF.

The CDR3 DNA is TGTGCCAGCAGCGTAGGGGGACAGGACAACACTGAAGCTTTCTTT. This codes for CASSVGGQDNTEAFF. The chain employs TRBV9 and TRBJ1-1; 8 nucleotides line up with TRBD1. The CDR3 is made up of 15 amino acids. J lost 2 bases, V lost 0 bases, and 3 bases had no gene match. CDR1 SGDLS and CDR2 YYNGEE come from the germline V gene.

The V call is TRBV2, the J call TRBJ1-5, with 9 bases aligning to TRBD1. This CDR3 is 15 amino acids long. V dropped 7 bases and J dropped 1; count of bases not matched to a gene: 5. Germline V gives CDR1 SNHLY, CDR2 FYNNEI. The CDR3 spells CASNLQGASNQPQHF. In DNA, the CDR3 is TGTGCCAGCAATTTACAGGGGGCGAGCAATCAGCCCCAGCATTTT.

At least ten counts were recorded for this clone. V and J are TRBV5-1 and TRBJ1-1, with TRBD1 as a possible D gene (6 bases). Per the germline V gene, CDR1 is SGHRS and CDR2 is YFSETQ. Trimming took 6 bases from V and 3 from J, leaving 12 bases between them. This CDR3 is built from 13 residues. CDR3 sequence (DNA): TGCGCCAGCACAGGGGTGAGGGACACTGAAGCTTTCTTT. Its protein is CASTGVRDTEAFF.